One and the same sample provided the 30 T cell receptor beta chains below, sequenced in a study of regulatory T cells in long-lasting Graves disease. Time point specified: newly diagnosed GD, antithyroid drugs for less than 3 months. The TCR library used RNA extracted from PBMCs. Library construction for TCR beta used iRepertoire HTBI primers and Arm-PCR of CDR3 regions. Via MiXCR, TCRdb re-called the multiplex PCR reads, giving one row per CDR3 protein. The sample has hundreds of thousands of distinct CDR3 sequences, 18% seen once. The sequences come from peripheral blood mononuclear cells (PBMCs), collected at new diagnosis, from a patient treated with antithyroid drugs. The source of these receptors is a female donor with Graves disease.

This clonotype was seen many times. The V call is TRBV3-1, the J call TRBJ2-4, with D perhaps assigned TRBD1 or TRBD2 (5 bases each). Trimming pared 6 bases from V and 2 bases from J, leaving 8 bases between. This CDR3 has 13 amino acids. Germline V gives CDR1 LGHDT, CDR2 YNNKEL (reference sequence). The CDR3 DNA follows: TGTGCCAGCAGGGGGGTACCCAAAAACATTCAGTACTTC. Encoded protein: CASRGVPKNIQYF.

The chain combines TRBV12-3 or TRBV12-4 with TRBJ2-1; 9 bases are a match to TRBD1. The CDR3 sequence is 15 residues long. Trimming took 8 bases from V and 7 from J; bases not matched to a gene: 12. CDR3 sequence reads: CASGERTGVMNEQFF. DNA for the CDR3: TGTGCCAGCGGCGAGAGGACAGGGGTTATGAATGAGCAGTTCTTC.

This clonotype appeared many times. V gene TRBV7-9 combines with J gene TRBJ2-7; 7 positions agree with TRBD1. Germline V lookup: CDR1 SEHNR, CDR2 FQNEAQ (reference sequence). The CDR3 is 14 residues long. Trimming removed 4 bases from V and 1 base from J; junction bases left unmatched: 4. The CDR3 nucleotides are TGTGCCAGCAGCTCTCGGGACAGATCCTACGAGCAGTACTTC. It codes for CASSSRDRSYEQYF. Looking up the rest from reference TRBV7-9 and TRBJ2-7 gives the full variable domain: DTGVSQNPRHKITKRGQNVTFRCDPISEHNRLYWYRQTLGQGPEFLTYFQNEAQLEKSRLLSDRFSAERPKGSFSTLEIQRTEQGDSAMYLCASSSRDRSYEQYFGPGTRLTVT.

This clonotype appeared many times. The chain is built from TRBV5-1 and TRBJ2-4; a weak D match, TRBD2 (5 bases). V was trimmed by 0 bases and J by 11 bases, leaving 15 bases between them. The length of the CDR3 is 14 residues. The germline CDR1 and CDR2 sequences are SGHRS and YFSETQ. In DNA, the CDR3 is TGCGCCAGCAGCTTGGAAGTAGCCCCACTAGTTCAGTACTTC. Amino acid sequence: CASSLEVAPLVQYF.

This clonotype was picked up one time. Since a much larger clone is just one base distant, this may be a read error. The chain joins TRBV20-1 to TRBJ2-7; TRBD1 is a possible D gene (6 bases). V lost 6 bases, J lost 2 bases, and 17 bases lay in between. Germline V lookup: CDR1 DFQATT, CDR2 SNEGSKA (reference sequence). The CDR3 sequence is 14 residues long. The CDR3: CSAAVGGSPYEQYF. The CDR3, as DNA: TGCAGTGCAGCAGTTGGGGGCAGCCCCTACGAGCAGTACTTC.

This clonotype turned up a few times. The chain couples TRBV5-1 to TRBJ2-1; D unresolved. This CDR3 comprises 13 residues. Germline-derived CDR1 and CDR2 are SGHRS and YFSETQ. V was trimmed by 6 bases and J by 5 bases, leaving 12 bases between them. The CDR3 protein is CASTVLGNNEQFF. The CDR3 nucleotides are TGCGCCAGCACCGTCCTAGGGAACAATGAGCAGTTCTTC.

The table lists this clonotype with many counts. This chain uses TRBV3-1 with TRBJ2-1; either TRBD1 or TRBD2 may supply D (5 bases each). Germline V gives CDR1 LGHDT, CDR2 YNNKEL (reference sequence). Trimming left V 3 bases short and J 3 bases short, with 18 bases between. This CDR3 spans 17 amino acids. CDR3 amino acids: CASSHAEGFLFYNEQFF. DNA of the CDR3: TGTGCCAGCAGCCATGCCGAGGGGTTTCTCTTCTACAATGAGCAGTTCTTC.

This clonotype has at least ten counts. The chain links TRBV5-1 to TRBJ2-5; D not resolved. The V end lost 7 bases, the J end lost 5 bases, and 12 bases lay between the germline ends. In germline, CDR1 is SGHRS, CDR2 YFSETQ. The CDR3 contains 12 residues. CDR3 sequence: CASAQEVETQYF. The DNA for the CDR3 is TGCGCCAGCGCCCAAGAGGTGGAGACCCAGTACTTC.

This chain connects TRBV5-1 to TRBJ2-3, with TRBD2 identical over 9 bases. V gave up 0 bases and J gave up 6 bases; unmatched junction bases: 5. The germline CDR1 and CDR2 sequences are SGHRS and YFSETQ. CDR3 size: 15 residues. This chain's CDR3 is CASSLGGTSLDTQYF. DNA of the CDR3: TGCGCCAGCAGCTTGGGTGGGACTAGCTTGGATACGCAGTATTTT.

Note on this clonotype: This is likely an artifact of a read error, given a far larger clone one base away. The gene calls are TRBV28 and TRBJ2-1; a possible D gene is TRBD2 (5 bases). V was cut by 5 bases and J by 10 bases, with 21 bases left in between. The CDR3 spans 15 residues. Germline V gene data show CDR1 as MDHEN and CDR2 as SYDVKM. Here the CDR3 DNA reads TGTGCCAGCAGTCCAGGTATGGGGAGAGAGGACGAGCAGTTCTTC. Protein product: CASSPGMGREDEQFF. Full variable domain (missing parts from reference TRBV28 and TRBJ2-1): DVKVTQSSRYLVKRTGEKVFLECVQDMDHENMFWYRQDPGLGLRLIYFSYDVKMKEKGDIPEGYSVSREKKERFSLILESASTNQTSMYLCASSPGMGREDEQFFGPGTRLTVL.

The table lists this clonotype with many counts. V and J are TRBV11-2 and TRBJ1-1; TRBD1 is a possible D gene (6 bases). The CDR3 has 15 amino acids. Trimming shortened V by 1 base and J by 0 bases, and 9 bases separated the two germline ends. Germline V gene sequence: CDR1 SGHAT, CDR2 FQNNGV. Here the CDR3 reads CASSLAQGMNTEAFF. The CDR3 region has the DNA TGTGCCAGCAGCTTAGCACAGGGTATGAACACTGAAGCTTTCTTT.

The chain is built from TRBV5-6 and TRBJ2-3; no clear D. The V end lost 3 bases, the J end lost 6 bases, and 14 bases lay between the germline ends. Per the germline V gene, CDR1 is SGHDT and CDR2 is YYEEEE. The CDR3 length is 14 residues. This CDR3 is CASSSPDPTDTQYF. CDR3 coding DNA: TGTGCCAGCAGCTCACCGGACCCGACTGATACGCAGTATTTT.

This clonotype was detected many times. The chain combines TRBV30 with TRBJ1-5, with 8 bases matching TRBD1. The germline gives CDR1 GTSNPN, CDR2 SVGIG (reference sequence). The CDR3 has 14 amino acids. Trimming cost V 0 bases and J 6 bases; bases outside gene matches: 4. This CDR3 reads CAWSVQGVSQPQHF. CDR3 nucleotides: TGTGCCTGGAGTGTACAGGGGGTAAGTCAGCCCCAGCATTTT.

The chain employs TRBV27 and TRBJ1-1, with D tentatively TRBD1 (5 bases). Looked up from germline, CDR1 is MNHEY and CDR2 is SMNVEV (reference sequence). CDR3 length: 16 residues. V was clipped by 4 bases and J by 2 bases, with 17 bases between them. The CDR3 is CASSSVGRGVNTEAFF. The CDR3 nucleotides read TGTGCCAGCAGTTCCGTAGGACGGGGGGTCAACACTGAAGCTTTCTTT.

This clonotype was picked up many times. This chain joins TRBV11-2 and TRBJ2-1; D gene ambiguous. There are 14 residues in the CDR3. V was cut by 7 bases and J by 7 bases, with 17 bases left in between. Germline V lookup: CDR1 SGHAT, CDR2 FQNNGV. The CDR3 sequence is CASTFSGARNEQFF. DNA of the CDR3: TGTGCCAGCACCTTCTCCGGCGCGAGGAATGAGCAGTTCTTC.

Comment on this clonotype: A much larger clone is a single base away; this may be a read error. V gene TRBV28 combines with J gene TRBJ2-7; maybe TRBD1 (6 bases). V lost 5 bases and J lost 0, with 11 bases in between. The germline V gene has CDR1 MDHEN and CDR2 SYDVKM. This CDR3 comprises 14 residues. The CDR3 DNA is TGTGCCAGCAGTCCCGAGACAGGCTCCTACGAGCAGTACTTC. It translates to CASSPETGSYEQYF.

The chain employs TRBV27 and TRBJ2-1, with 9 nucleotides matching TRBD2. This CDR3 has 16 residues. Germline loops: CDR1 MNHEY, CDR2 SMNVEV (reference sequence). V lost 3 bases, J lost 6 bases, and 9 bases stayed unmatched. The CDR3 DNA is TGTGCCAGCAGTTTGTCTAGCGGGAAAGTTTTCAATGAGCAGTTCTTC. It is translated as CASSLSSGKVFNEQFF.

This clonotype was counted at least ten times. The rearrangement joins TRBV2 to TRBJ2-7, with D possibly TRBD2 on 5 matching bases. Trimming removed 2 bases at V and 4 bases at J, with 9 bases between. Germline CDR1 SNHLY, CDR2 FYNNEI. CDR3 length equals 13 residues. The CDR3 nucleotides read TGTGCCAGCAGTGAAAGGAGGACTTACGAGCAGTACTTC. Its translation: CASSERRTYEQYF.

This clonotype was counted only a few times. This chain joins TRBV6-1 and TRBJ2-7, with 11 bases aligning to TRBD2. Germline CDR1 and CDR2: MNHNS and SASEGT. The CDR3 extends over 17 amino acids. The J segment lost 5 bases and the V segment lost 8 bases, leaving 17 bases of the junction unmatched. In nucleotides, the CDR3 is TGTGCCAGCCGAAAGCTTCGGATAGCGGGAGGGTTTCACGAGCAGTACTTC. This gives the protein CASRKLRIAGGFHEQYF.

Ten or more counts support this clonotype. The chain carries TRBV5-1 and TRBJ2-1, with TRBD2 as a possible D gene (5 bases). Germline V lookup: CDR1 SGHRS, CDR2 YFSETQ. This CDR3 has 15 amino acids. Deletions cut 0 bases from V and 4 bases from J, with 11 bases between. CDR3 sequence (DNA): TGCGCCAGCAGCTTGGGGGTGCAGCGGTACAATGAGCAGTTCTTC. It codes for CASSLGVQRYNEQFF.

This clonotype was counted many times. This sequence joins TRBV15 and TRBJ2-1; 8 bases are shared with TRBD2. Trimming took 0 bases from V and 12 from J; bases not matched to a gene: 16. This CDR3 spans 17 amino acids. Looked up from germline, CDR1 is LNHNV and CDR2 is YYDKDF (reference sequence). The CDR3 DNA is TGTGCCACCAGCAGAGATCGGGGTGGGGGACTAGATATAGGGCAGTTCTTC. Protein product: CATSRDRGGGLDIGQFF.

On this clonotype: This could be a read error, since a much larger clone is one nucleotide away. The V call is TRBV30, the J call TRBJ2-1; 7 bases align to TRBD1. CDR3 length: 12 amino acids. Germline V lookup: CDR1 GTSNPN, CDR2 SVGIG (reference sequence). The CDR3 region has the DNA TGTACCTGGGGGCCCCTGGACAGGGAGCAGTTCTTC. Amino acid sequence: CTWGPLDREQFF.

This clonotype was found a few times. The chain joins TRBV30 to TRBJ1-3; D not resolved. Germline lookup yields CDR1 GTSNPN and CDR2 SVGIG (reference sequence). Trimming took off 5 bases at V and 0 bases at J, with 5 bases between the two ends. The CDR3 runs to 12 residues. For the CDR3, the DNA is TGTGCCTGGCAGGTCTCTGGAAACACCATATATTTT. It codes for CAWQVSGNTIYF.

CDR3 nucleotide sequence: TGTGCCACCAGTGAGAGGACAGGGGGCTTAGATGAGCAGTTCTTC. Translating it yields CATSERTGGLDEQFF. The rearrangement links TRBV24-1 to TRBJ2-1; 11 nucleotides line up with TRBD1. The CDR3 consists of 15 residues. Germline trimming cut 4 bases from V and 8 bases from J; bases unmatched to any gene: 6. CDR1 is KGHDR, CDR2 SFDVKD, per germline.

This clonotype was seen many times. V gene TRBV2 combines with J gene TRBJ2-7; TRBD2 agrees at 13 bases. The CDR3 has 16 residues. The germline gives CDR1 SNHLY, CDR2 FYNNEI. Germline trimming cut 5 bases from V and 6 bases from J; bases unmatched to any gene: 10. CDR3 sequence reads: CASSPPSTSGRSEQYF. Here the CDR3 DNA reads TGTGCCAGCAGTCCCCCTTCGACTAGCGGGAGGTCCGAGCAGTACTTC. Complete variable domain (other parts from reference TRBV2 and TRBJ2-7): EPEVTQTPSHQVTQMGQEVILRCVPISNHLYFYWYRQILGQKVEFLVSFYNNEISEKSEIFDDQFSVERPDGSNFTLKIRSTKLEDSAMYFCASSPPSTSGRSEQYFGPGTRLTVT.

This clonotype was counted ten times or more. The chain combines TRBV6-1 with TRBJ2-5; D remains ambiguous. The CDR3 totals 13 residues. Germline CDR1 is MNHNS and CDR2 is SASEGT. CDR3 region: CTTTLSTLGRQYF. The CDR3 DNA is TGTACCACCACACTAAGCACTTTAGGACGGCAGTACTTC.

This clonotype has a handful of counts. A read error is possible here, since a much larger clone lies one base away. The CDR3 here is CASGSRTSGAFYEQFF. CDR3 coding DNA: TGTGCCAGCGGTTCCCGGACTAGCGGGGCTTTCTATGAGCAGTTCTTC. This chain links TRBV27 with TRBJ2-1; 12 bases line up with TRBD2. V was clipped by 8 bases and J by 8 bases; unmatched bases: 13. The CDR3 runs to 16 residues. CDR1 MNHEY and CDR2 SMNVEV come from the germline V gene (reference sequence).

V and J are TRBV20-1 and TRBJ1-2; weak D call: TRBD1 (5 bases). The CDR3 loop spans 14 amino acids. The germline CDR1 and CDR2 sequences are DFQATT and SNEGSKA (reference sequence). Trimming took 5 bases from V and 2 from J, leaving 15 bases between them. The DNA of the CDR3 is TGCAGTGCTCATAGCCGGGACCGCAACTATGGCTACACCTTC. Translated: CSAHSRDRNYGYTF.

Ten or more counts support this clonotype. The rearrangement uses TRBV6-2 or TRBV6-3 and TRBJ1-2, with 8 bases fitting TRBD1. Germline CDR1 reads MNHEY; CDR2 reads SVGEGT. With 4 bases clipped from V and 5 bases from J, the junction kept 21 bases outside the gene matches. CDR3 length: 19 amino acids. DNA of the CDR3: TGTGCCAGCAGTTTGAATCCACCGGGACAGGCGTCCTCCCTTTATGGCTACACCTTC. This gives the protein CASSLNPPGQASSLYGYTF.

The gene calls are TRBV19 and TRBJ1-1, with D tentatively TRBD1 (5 bases). CDR1 LNHDA and CDR2 SQIVND come from the germline V gene (reference sequence). Trimming shortened V by 3 bases and J by 3 bases, and 23 bases separated the two germline ends. CDR3 length: 18 residues. The CDR3 DNA sequence: TGTGCCAGTAGTATCATAGAAGGATACGACAGAGGGCACACTGAAGCTTTCTTT. Its translation is CASSIIEGYDRGHTEAFF.